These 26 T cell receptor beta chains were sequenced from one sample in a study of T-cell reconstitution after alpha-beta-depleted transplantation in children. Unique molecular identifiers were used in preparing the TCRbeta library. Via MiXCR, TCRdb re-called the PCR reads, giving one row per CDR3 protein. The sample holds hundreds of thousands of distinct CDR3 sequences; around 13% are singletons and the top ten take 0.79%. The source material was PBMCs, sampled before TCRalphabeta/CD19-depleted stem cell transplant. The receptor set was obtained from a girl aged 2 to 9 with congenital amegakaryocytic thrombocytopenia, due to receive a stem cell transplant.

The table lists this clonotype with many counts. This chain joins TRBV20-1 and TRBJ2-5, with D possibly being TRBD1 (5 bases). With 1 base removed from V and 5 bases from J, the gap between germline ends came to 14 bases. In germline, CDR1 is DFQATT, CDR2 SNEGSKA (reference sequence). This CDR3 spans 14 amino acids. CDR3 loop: CSARVVGRAETQYF. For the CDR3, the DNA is TGCAGTGCTAGAGTGGTGGGCAGGGCGGAGACCCAGTACTTC.

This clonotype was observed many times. The CDR3 DNA follows: TGCGCCAGCAGCCTTCCCATCGATAACGAGCAGTACTTC. Protein sequence: CASSLPIDNEQYF. The chain combines TRBV5-1 with TRBJ2-7; D uncertain. The germline V gene encodes CDR1 SGHRS and CDR2 YFSETQ. The CDR3 has 13 amino acids. V was shortened by 4 bases and J by 5 bases, with 13 bases between the two germline ends.

The CDR3 loop is CASSSEIRLWGQFF. The CDR3 DNA reads as TGCGCCAGCAGCTCGGAAATTAGACTATGGGGGCAGTTCTTC. The V and J genes are TRBV5-1 and TRBJ2-1, with a weak D call TRBD2 (5 bases). CDR3 length equals 14 residues. V dropped 3 bases and J dropped 12 bases, with 19 bases sitting between them. Germline-derived CDR1 and CDR2 are SGHRS and YFSETQ.

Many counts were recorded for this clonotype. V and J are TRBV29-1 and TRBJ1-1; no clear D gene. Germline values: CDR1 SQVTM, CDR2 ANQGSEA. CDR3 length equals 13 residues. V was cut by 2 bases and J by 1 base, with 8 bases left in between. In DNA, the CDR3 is TGCAGCGTTGAATTCGAAGGGAACACTGAAGCTTTCTTT. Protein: CSVEFEGNTEAFF.

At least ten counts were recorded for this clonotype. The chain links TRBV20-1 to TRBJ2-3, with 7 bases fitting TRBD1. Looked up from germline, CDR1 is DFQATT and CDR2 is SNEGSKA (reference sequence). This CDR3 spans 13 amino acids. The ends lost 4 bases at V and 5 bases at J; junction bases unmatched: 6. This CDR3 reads CSAIDRAGDTQYF. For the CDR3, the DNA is TGCAGTGCTATTGACAGGGCAGGAGATACGCAGTATTTT.

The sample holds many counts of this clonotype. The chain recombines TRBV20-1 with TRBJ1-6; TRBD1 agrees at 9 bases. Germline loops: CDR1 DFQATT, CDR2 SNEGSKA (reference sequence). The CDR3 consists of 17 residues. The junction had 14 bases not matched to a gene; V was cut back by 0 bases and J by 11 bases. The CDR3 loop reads CSAREGTGLGVGPPLHF. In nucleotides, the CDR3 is TGCAGTGCTAGAGAAGGGACAGGGCTAGGGGTAGGACCACCCCTCCACTTT.

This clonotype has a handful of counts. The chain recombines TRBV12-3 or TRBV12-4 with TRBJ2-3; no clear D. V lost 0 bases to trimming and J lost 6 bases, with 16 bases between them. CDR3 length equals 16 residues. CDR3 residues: CASSLALWKESDTQYF. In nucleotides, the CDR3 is TGTGCCAGCAGTTTAGCGCTATGGAAGGAATCGGATACGCAGTATTTT.

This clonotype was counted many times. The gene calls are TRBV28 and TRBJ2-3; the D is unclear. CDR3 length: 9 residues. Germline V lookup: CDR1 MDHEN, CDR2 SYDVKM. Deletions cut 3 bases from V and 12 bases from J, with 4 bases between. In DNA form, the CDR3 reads TGTGCCAGCAGTTTTAAACAGTATTTT. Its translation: CASSFKQYF. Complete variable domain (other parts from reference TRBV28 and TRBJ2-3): DVKVTQSSRYLVKRTGEKVFLECVQDMDHENMFWYRQDPGLGLRLIYFSYDVKMKEKGDIPEGYSVSREKKERFSLILESASTNQTSMYLCASSFKQYFGPGTRLTVL.

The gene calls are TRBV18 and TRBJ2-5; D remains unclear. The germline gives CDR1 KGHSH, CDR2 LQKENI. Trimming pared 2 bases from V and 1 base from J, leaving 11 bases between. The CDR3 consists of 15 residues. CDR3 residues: CASSPRGPPQETQYF. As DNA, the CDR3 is TGTGCCAGCTCACCAAGAGGACCCCCCCAAGAGACCCAGTACTTC.

The CDR3 region has the DNA TGTGCCTGGAGTCTGGGTGAGACCCAGTACTTC. It encodes CAWSLGETQYF. The chain has TRBV30 and TRBJ2-5; D remains ambiguous. Per the germline V gene, CDR1 is GTSNPN and CDR2 is SVGIG (reference sequence). This CDR3 region has 11 residues. V lost 2 bases to trimming and J lost 5 bases, with 6 bases between them.

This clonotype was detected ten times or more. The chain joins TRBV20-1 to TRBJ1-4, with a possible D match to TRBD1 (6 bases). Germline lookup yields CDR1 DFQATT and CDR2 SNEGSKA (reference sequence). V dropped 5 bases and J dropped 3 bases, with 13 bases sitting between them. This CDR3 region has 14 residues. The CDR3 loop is CSAQPGGPNEKLFF. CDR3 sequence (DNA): TGCAGTGCTCAACCCGGGGGGCCTAATGAAAAACTGTTTTTT.

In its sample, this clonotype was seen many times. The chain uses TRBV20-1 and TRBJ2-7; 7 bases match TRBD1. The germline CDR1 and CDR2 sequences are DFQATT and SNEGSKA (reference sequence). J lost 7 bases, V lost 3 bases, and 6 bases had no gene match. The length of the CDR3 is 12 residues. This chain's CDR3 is CSAREQGREQYF. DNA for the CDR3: TGCAGTGCTAGGGAACAGGGGCGAGAGCAGTACTTC.

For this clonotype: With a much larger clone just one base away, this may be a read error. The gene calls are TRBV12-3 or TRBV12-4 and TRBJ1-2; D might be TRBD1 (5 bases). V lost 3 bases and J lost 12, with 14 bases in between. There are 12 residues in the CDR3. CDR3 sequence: CASSFWVGDDTF. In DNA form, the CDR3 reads TGTGCCAGCAGTTTTTGGGTCGGGGACGACACCTTC.

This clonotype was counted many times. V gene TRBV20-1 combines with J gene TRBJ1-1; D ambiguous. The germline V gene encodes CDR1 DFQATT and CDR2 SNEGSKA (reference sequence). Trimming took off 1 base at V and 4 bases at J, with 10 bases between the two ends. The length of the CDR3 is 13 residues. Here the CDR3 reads CSARGRSSTEAFF. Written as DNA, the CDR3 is TGCAGTGCTAGAGGTCGGAGCAGCACTGAAGCTTTCTTT.

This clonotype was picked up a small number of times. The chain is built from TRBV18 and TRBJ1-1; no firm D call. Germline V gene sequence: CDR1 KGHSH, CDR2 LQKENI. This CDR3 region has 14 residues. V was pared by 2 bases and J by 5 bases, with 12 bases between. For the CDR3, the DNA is TGTGCCAGCTCACCATCCAAGGGCCCAACTGAAGCTTTCTTT. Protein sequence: CASSPSKGPTEAFF.

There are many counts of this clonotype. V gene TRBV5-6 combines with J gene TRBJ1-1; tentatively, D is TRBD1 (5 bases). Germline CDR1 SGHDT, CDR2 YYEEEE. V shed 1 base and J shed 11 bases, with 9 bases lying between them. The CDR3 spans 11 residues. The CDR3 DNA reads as TGTGCCAGCAGCTTGAGGGGATGGGCTTTCTTT. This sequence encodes CASSLRGWAFF.

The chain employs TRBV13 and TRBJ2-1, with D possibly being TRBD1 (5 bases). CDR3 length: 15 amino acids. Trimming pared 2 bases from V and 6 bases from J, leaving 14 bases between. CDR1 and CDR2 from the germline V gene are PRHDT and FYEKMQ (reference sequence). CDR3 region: CASSLRAGWVNEQFF. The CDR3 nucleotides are TGTGCCAGCAGCTTACGGGCAGGGTGGGTCAATGAGCAGTTCTTC.

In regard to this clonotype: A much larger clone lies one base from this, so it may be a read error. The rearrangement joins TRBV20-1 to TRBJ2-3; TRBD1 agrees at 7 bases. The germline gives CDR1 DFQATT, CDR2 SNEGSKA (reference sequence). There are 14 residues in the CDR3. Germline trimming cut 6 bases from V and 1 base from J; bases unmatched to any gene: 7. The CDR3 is CSAQQGLGTDTQYF. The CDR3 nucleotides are TGCAGTGCCCAACAGGGGTTAGGCACAGATACGCAGTATTTT.

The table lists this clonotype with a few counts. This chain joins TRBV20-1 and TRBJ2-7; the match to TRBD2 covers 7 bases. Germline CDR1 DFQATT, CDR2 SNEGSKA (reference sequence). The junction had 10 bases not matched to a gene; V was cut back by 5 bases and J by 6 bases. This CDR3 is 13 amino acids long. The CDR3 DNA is TGCAGTGCTGGACCACTAGCGTACGGCGAGCAGTACTTC. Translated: CSAGPLAYGEQYF.

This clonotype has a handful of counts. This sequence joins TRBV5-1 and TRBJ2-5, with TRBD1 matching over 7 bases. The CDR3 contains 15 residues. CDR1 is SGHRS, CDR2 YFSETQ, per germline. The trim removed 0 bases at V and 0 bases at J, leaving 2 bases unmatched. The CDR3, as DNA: TGCGCCAGCAGCTTGGGGGGACAGAACCAAGAGACCCAGTACTTC. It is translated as CASSLGGQNQETQYF.

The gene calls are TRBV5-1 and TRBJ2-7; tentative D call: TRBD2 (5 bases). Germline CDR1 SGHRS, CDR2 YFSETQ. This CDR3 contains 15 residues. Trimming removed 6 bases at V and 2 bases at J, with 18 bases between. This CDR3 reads CASTRSSSKTYEQYF. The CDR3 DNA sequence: TGCGCCAGCACTCGGAGCTCTAGCAAAACCTACGAGCAGTACTTC.

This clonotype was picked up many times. CDR3 DNA sequence: TGTGCCATCAGTGAGCGGACAGGGGAGGGTGAAAAACTGTTTTTT. Its protein is CAISERTGEGEKLFF. The chain is built from TRBV10-3 and TRBJ1-4, with 9 bases that match TRBD1. Trimming at V came to 2 bases and at J to 7 bases, leaving 5 bases not matched to a gene. This CDR3 contains 15 residues. Germline CDR1 ENHRY, CDR2 SYGVKD.

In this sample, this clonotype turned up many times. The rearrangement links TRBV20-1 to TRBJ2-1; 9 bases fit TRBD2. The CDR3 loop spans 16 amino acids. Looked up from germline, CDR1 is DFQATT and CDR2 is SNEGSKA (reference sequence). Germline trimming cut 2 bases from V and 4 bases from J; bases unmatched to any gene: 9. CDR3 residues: CSARLFSGSLYNEQFF. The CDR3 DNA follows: TGCAGTGCTAGACTATTTAGCGGGAGTCTTTACAATGAGCAGTTCTTC.

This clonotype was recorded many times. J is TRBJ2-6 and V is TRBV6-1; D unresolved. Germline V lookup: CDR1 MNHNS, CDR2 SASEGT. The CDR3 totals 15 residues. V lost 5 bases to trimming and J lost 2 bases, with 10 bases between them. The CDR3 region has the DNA TGTGCCAGCAGTCCATCGTCCCCTGGGGCCAACGTCCTGACTTTC. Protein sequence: CASSPSSPGANVLTF.

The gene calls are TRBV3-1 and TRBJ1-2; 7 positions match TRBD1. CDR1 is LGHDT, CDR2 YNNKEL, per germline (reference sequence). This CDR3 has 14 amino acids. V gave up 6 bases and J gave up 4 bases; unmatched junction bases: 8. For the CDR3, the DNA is TGTGCCAGCAGTCCGGCGGGACAGAGCTATGGCTACACCTTC. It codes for CASSPAGQSYGYTF.

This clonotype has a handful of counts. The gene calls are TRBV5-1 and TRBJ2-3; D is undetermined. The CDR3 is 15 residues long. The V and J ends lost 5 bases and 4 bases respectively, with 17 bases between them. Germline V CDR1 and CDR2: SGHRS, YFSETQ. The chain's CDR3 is CASRSQEGPPDTQYF. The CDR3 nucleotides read TGCGCCAGCAGATCCCAGGAAGGGCCCCCAGATACGCAGTATTTT.